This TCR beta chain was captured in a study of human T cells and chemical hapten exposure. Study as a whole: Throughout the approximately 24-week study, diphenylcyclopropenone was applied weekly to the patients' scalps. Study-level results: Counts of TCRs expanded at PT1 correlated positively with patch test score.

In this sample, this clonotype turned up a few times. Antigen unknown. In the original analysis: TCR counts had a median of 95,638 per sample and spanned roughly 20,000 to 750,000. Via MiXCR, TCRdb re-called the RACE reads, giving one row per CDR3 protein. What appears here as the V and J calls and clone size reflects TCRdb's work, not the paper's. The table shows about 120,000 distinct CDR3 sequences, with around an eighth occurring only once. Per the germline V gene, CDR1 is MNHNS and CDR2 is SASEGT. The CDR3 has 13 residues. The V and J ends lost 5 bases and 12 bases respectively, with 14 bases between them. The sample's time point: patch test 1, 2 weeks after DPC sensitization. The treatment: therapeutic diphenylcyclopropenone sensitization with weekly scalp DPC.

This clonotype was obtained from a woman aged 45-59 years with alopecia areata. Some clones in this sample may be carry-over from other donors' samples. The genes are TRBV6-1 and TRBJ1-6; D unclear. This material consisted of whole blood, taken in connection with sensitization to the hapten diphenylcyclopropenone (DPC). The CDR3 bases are TGTGCCAGCAGTCTAAACACGGAAAGACCCCTCCACTTT. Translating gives CASSLNTERPLHF.